This T cell receptor beta chain was captured in a study of T cells in Graves' hyperthyroidism and ophthalmopathy. About the study: Before any treatment, at initial diagnosis, peripheral blood was collected.

Points on this clonotype: The antigen is unknown.

The study, taken as a whole, reports: Appearing also in blood were most of the thyroid clonotypes expanded above 0.001. A model of 13 V-J pairs discriminated ophthalmopathy from stable hyperthyroidism.

Researchers amplified the TCR beta CDR3 regions from RNA transcripts. When the TCR CDR3 underwent first-round RT-PCR, the HTBI primer set was used. TCRdb processed the multiplex PCR reads anew with MiXCR; each CDR3 protein has one entry. The data contain some 350,000 distinct CDR3 sequences, 20% to 30% of them singletons. Diagnosing involved the use of clinical symptoms, serum thyroxine and TRAb, thyroid ultrasound and orbital computed tomography. CDR1 is SGDLS and CDR2 is YYNGEE in the germline V gene. V dropped 0 bases and J dropped 0; count of bases not matched to a gene: 3. CDR3 length equals 16 residues.

This sequence was found in a man between 50 and 59 years old with Graves' hyperthyroidism. The chain carries TRBV9 and TRBJ2-1; TRBD2 matches 7 bases. The source material was blood. This CDR3 reads CASSVGASGSYNEQFF. The DNA of the CDR3 is TGTGCCAGCAGCGTAGGGGCTAGCGGCTCCTACAATGAGCAGTTCTTC.